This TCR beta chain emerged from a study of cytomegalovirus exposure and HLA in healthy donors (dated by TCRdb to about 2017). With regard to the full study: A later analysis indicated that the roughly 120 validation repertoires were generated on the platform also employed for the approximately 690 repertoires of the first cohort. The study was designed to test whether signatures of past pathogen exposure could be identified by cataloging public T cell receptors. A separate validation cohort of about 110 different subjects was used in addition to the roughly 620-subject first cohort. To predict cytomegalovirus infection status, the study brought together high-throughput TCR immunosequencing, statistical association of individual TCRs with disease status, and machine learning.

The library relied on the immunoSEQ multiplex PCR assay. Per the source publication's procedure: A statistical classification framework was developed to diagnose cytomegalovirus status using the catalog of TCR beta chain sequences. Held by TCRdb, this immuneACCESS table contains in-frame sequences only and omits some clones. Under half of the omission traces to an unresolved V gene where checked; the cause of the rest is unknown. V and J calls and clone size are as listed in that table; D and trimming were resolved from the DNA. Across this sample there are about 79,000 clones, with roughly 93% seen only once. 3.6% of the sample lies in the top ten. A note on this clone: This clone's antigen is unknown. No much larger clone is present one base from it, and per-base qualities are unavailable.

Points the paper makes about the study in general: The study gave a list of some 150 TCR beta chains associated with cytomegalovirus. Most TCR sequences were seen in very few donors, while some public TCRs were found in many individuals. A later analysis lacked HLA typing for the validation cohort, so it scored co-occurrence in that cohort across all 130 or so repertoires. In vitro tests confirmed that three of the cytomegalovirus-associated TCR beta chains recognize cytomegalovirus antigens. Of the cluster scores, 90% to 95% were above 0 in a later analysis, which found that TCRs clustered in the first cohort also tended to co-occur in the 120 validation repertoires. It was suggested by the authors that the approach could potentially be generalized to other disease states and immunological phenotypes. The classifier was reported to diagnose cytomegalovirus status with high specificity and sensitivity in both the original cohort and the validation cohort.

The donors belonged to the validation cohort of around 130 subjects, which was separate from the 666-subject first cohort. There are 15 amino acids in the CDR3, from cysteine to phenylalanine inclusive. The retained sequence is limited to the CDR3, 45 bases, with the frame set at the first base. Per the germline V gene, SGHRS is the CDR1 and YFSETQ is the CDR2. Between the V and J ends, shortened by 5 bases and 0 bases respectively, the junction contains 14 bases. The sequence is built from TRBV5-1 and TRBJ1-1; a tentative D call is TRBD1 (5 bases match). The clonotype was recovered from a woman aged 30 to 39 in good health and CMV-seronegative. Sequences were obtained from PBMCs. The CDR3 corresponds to CASRAGALLNTEAFF. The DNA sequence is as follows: TGCGCCAGCAGGGCTGGGGCCCTCTTGAACACTGAAGCTTTCTTT.